The present T cell receptor beta chain was sequenced within a study of blood T cells in healthy people across ages. CDR1 is SEHNR and CDR2 is FQNEAQ in the germline V gene (reference sequence). The J segment lost 2 bases and the V segment lost 5 bases, leaving 9 bases of the junction unmatched. CDR3 length equals 15 residues. The study, taken as a whole, reports: The fall in TCR beta diversity per million T cells was roughly linear with age. Unsorted PBMC input precluded a conclusive naive versus antigen-experienced comparison.

This clonotype is a singleton in its sample. Its antigen is still unknown. Alongside a J-beta primer mix, a sample-barcoded 5' primer served in a second PCR lasting roughly 6 to 11 cycles. A template-switch adaptor with 12 random nucleotides tagged each cDNA molecule. TCRdb re-derived calls from the 5' RACE reads in MiXCR, one entry per CDR3 protein. This sample has about 1.4 million distinct CDR3 sequences, with approximately 59% found just once. This sequence originates from a man between 18 and 35 years old in good health. The source material was blood. The genes are TRBV7-9 and TRBJ2-7; 7 bases are a match to TRBD1. For the CDR3, the DNA is TGTGCCAGCAGCCCTCGGGACAGTGCGGCCTACGAGCAGTACTTC. Translating gives CASSPRDSAAYEQYF.